Listed below are T cell receptor beta chains from one sample, sequenced in a study of cytomegalovirus exposure and HLA in healthy donors. The protocol was immunoSEQ multiplex PCR, while the TCRdb copy is restricted to in-frame clones and leaves out a portion. The table records 200,000 to 250,000 clones, over 80% of them present only once. The sample was PBMCs. Receptors originate from a woman aged 18 to 35 in good health and CMV-seronegative. Each CDR3 is given with its conserved first and last residue. The D gene is left open where the match is weak. Size is omitted from some rows. Given values are once, few, many or a class for expanded clones.

length,D,V,J,size,CDR3,DNA
15,TRBD1,TRBV4-2,TRBJ2-1,NA,CASSQAGQGENEQFF,TGTGCCAGCAGCCAAGCTGGACAGGGGGAAAATGAGCAGTTCTTC
12,NA,TRBV19,TRBJ2-1,NA,CASSRDYNEQFF,TGTGCCAGTAGTAGGGATTACAATGAGCAGTTCTTC
16,NA,TRBV5-4,TRBJ1-4,NA,CASSPQPGAGGEKLFF,TGTGCCAGCAGCCCCCAGCCCGGAGCGGGCGGCGAAAAACTGTTTTTT
15,TRBD1,TRBV5-4,TRBJ2-7,NA,CASSSDRGGPYEQYF,TGTGCCAGCAGTTCGGACAGGGGGGGTCCCTACGAGCAGTACTTC
13,TRBD1,TRBV6-6,TRBJ2-1,NA,CASTRTGDNEQFF,TGTGCCAGCACCCGGACAGGGGACAATGAGCAGTTCTTC
18,TRBD2,TRBV27,TRBJ2-1,NA,CASSPGLAGSSSYNEQFF,TGTGCCAGCAGTCCGGGACTAGCGGGAAGCAGCTCCTACAATGAGCAGTTCTTC
18,TRBD2,TRBV5-1,TRBJ2-7,NA,CASSSSPTPSGRIYEQYF,TGCGCCAGCAGCTCTTCTCCTACCCCTAGCGGGAGGATCTACGAGCAGTACTTC
12,NA,TRBV27,TRBJ1-2,few,CASSPQGYGYTF,TGTGCCAGCAGCCCCCAGGGATATGGCTACACCTTC
12,NA,TRBV30,TRBJ2-1,NA,CAWSVDWYEQFF,TGTGCCTGGAGTGTTGATTGGTACGAGCAGTTCTTC
15,NA,TRBV15,TRBJ1-4,NA,CATSRELGAGEKLFF,TGTGCCACCAGCAGAGAGTTGGGGGCTGGTGAAAAACTGTTTTTT
15,TRBD1,TRBV28,TRBJ2-7,once,CASSKPGTGTYEQYF,TGTGCCAGCAGTAAGCCCGGGACAGGGACCTACGAGCAGTACTTC
15,TRBD2,TRBV10-1,TRBJ2-5,once,CASSAASGGQETQYF,TGCGCCAGCAGTGCGGCTAGCGGGGGCCAAGAGACCCAGTACTTC
16,TRBD2,TRBV2,TRBJ2-7,NA,CASSGLAGGPVDEQYF,TGTGCCAGCAGTGGGCTAGCGGGAGGGCCGGTGGACGAGCAGTACTTC
14,NA,TRBV9,TRBJ1-1,few,CASSASLENTEAFF,TGTGCCAGCAGCGCTTCTCTGGAGAACACTGAAGCTTTCTTT
16,TRBD2,TRBV7-8,TRBJ2-1,NA,CASSLAGTSSYNEQFF,TGTGCCAGCAGCTTAGCCGGGACTAGCTCCTACAATGAGCAGTTCTTC
13,NA,TRBV7-9,TRBJ1-4,NA,CASTRGGNEKLFF,TGTGCCAGCACTAGGGGGGGTAATGAAAAACTGTTTTTT
14,NA,TRBV29-1,TRBJ1-3,NA,CSVDGSRSGNTIYF,TGCAGCGTTGACGGGTCCCGGTCGGGAAACACCATATATTTT
14,NA,TRBV27,TRBJ1-2,NA,CASSQGGALYGYTF,TGTGCCAGCTCGCAAGGGGGGGCTTTATATGGCTACACCTTC
17,TRBD2,TRBV2,TRBJ2-1,once,CASRAQSGVSSYNEQFF,TGTGCCAGCAGGGCCCAAAGCGGGGTAAGCTCCTACAATGAGCAGTTCTTC
16,TRBD2,TRBV7-6,TRBJ2-1,NA,CASRRTTSGTNNEQFF,TGTGCCAGCAGACGAACGACTAGCGGGACTAACAATGAGCAGTTCTTC
15,NA,TRBV4-1,TRBJ2-7,NA,CASSQEVAVGYEQYF,TGCGCCAGCAGCCAAGAAGTAGCGGTAGGCTACGAGCAGTACTTC
13,NA,TRBV5-6,TRBJ1-6,NA,CASSSITPSPLHF,TGTGCCAGCAGCTCGATAACCCCCTCACCCCTCCACTTT
13,NA,TRBV15,TRBJ2-7,NA,CATSRDSPLEQYF,TGTGCCACCAGCAGGGACAGTCCTCTCGAGCAGTACTTC
14,NA,TRBV6-6,TRBJ1-1,NA,CASSSPPKDTEAFF,TGTGCCAGCAGTTCTCCACCCAAGGACACTGAAGCTTTCTTT
13,NA,TRBV2,TRBJ1-1,NA,CASTETGATEAFF,TGTGCCAGCACGGAAACTGGGGCCACTGAAGCTTTCTTT
13,TRBD1,TRBV7-2,TRBJ2-7,NA,CASSGQGYNEQYF,TGTGCCAGCAGCGGACAGGGATACAACGAGCAGTACTTC
15,NA,TRBV27,TRBJ2-5,NA,CATTPTGAIQETQYF,TGTGCCACCACCCCCACGGGAGCAATCCAAGAGACCCAGTACTTC
13,TRBD1,TRBV5-1,TRBJ2-7,NA,CASRLGQAYEQYF,TGCGCCAGCAGACTCGGACAGGCCTACGAGCAGTACTTC
15,TRBD2,TRBV29-1,TRBJ2-6,NA,CSGGREASGANVLTF,TGCAGCGGGGGACGGGAGGCCTCTGGGGCCAACGTCCTGACTTTC
14,NA,TRBV6-5,TRBJ1-4,NA,CASSYRSGGEKLFF,TGTGCCAGCAGTTATAGGTCGGGAGGCGAAAAACTGTTTTTT
16,NA,TRBV18,TRBJ1-3,few,CASSPRGVGSDGAIYF,TGTGCCAGCTCACCGAGGGGTGTGGGCTCCGACGGCGCCATATATTTT
15,TRBD2,TRBV6-5,TRBJ2-3,NA,CASSAIAGRGDTQYF,TGTGCCAGCAGTGCCATAGCGGGGCGGGGCGATACGCAGTATTTT
15,TRBD2,TRBV6-4,TRBJ2-1,few,CASSPTSGGAGEQFF,TGTGCCAGCAGTCCCACTAGCGGGGGGGCAGGTGAGCAGTTCTTC
14,NA,TRBV6-1,TRBJ2-6,NA,CASSDNSGANVLTF,TGTGCCAGCAGTGACAACTCTGGGGCCAACGTCCTGACTTTC
15,NA,TRBV12-2,TRBJ2-7,NA,CASRLVPGVSYEQYF,TGTGCAAGTCGCTTAGTACCCGGGGTATCCTACGAGCAGTACTTC
15,NA,TRBV9,TRBJ2-2,NA,CASSVNHGQTGELFF,TGTGCCAGCAGCGTAAATCACGGGCAGACCGGGGAGCTGTTTTTT
15,NA,TRBV5-1,TRBJ2-2,NA,CASSLASGETGELFF,TGCGCCAGCAGCTTGGCCTCAGGGGAGACCGGGGAGCTGTTTTTT
11,NA,TRBV28,TRBJ1-1,NA,CASSQNTEAFF,TGTGCCAGCAGTCAGAACACTGAAGCTTTCTTT
16,TRBD1,TRBV2,TRBJ1-5,NA,CASSRERQGVGQPQHF,TGTGCCAGCAGCCGGGAGCGACAGGGGGTAGGTCAGCCCCAGCATTTT
13,NA,TRBV2,TRBJ1-1,few,CASSERGNTEAFF,TGTGCCAGCAGTGAGAGGGGGAACACTGAAGCTTTCTTT
15,TRBD1,TRBV5-1,TRBJ2-7,NA,CASSPGDRDLFEQYF,TGCGCCAGCAGCCCGGGGGACAGGGATCTTTTCGAGCAGTACTTC
14,TRBD1,TRBV5-1,TRBJ1-2,NA,CASSSDRQGYGYTF,TGCGCCAGCAGCTCAGATCGACAGGGCTATGGCTACACCTTC
13,NA,TRBV29-1,TRBJ1-2,once,CSVEDPENYGYTF,TGCAGCGTTGAAGATCCAGAGAACTATGGCTACACCTTC
13,NA,TRBV10-3,TRBJ2-7,NA,CAIAGTASYEQYF,TGTGCCATCGCCGGGACGGCCTCCTACGAGCAGTACTTC
15,NA,TRBV6-5,TRBJ1-2,NA,CASTTGNRALDGYTF,TGTGCCAGCACCACGGGAAACAGAGCTTTAGACGGCTACACCTTC
15,NA,TRBV5-1,TRBJ2-3,many,CASSLKGSDTDTQYF,TGCGCCAGCAGCTTGAAAGGTTCGGACACAGATACGCAGTATTTT
13,NA,TRBV30,TRBJ1-2,NA,CAWSFQGIGGYTF,TGTGCCTGGAGTTTTCAGGGTATCGGTGGCTACACCTTC
15,TRBD1,TRBV19,TRBJ2-2,NA,CASTMGQTNTGELFF,TGTGCCAGTACCATGGGACAGACGAACACCGGGGAGCTGTTTTTT
11,NA,TRBV4-1,TRBJ2-7,few,CASSQGGRMYF,TGCGCCAGCAGCCAAGGGGGGCGAATGTACTTC
15,NA,TRBV5-1,TRBJ1-4,NA,CASSSTDGAREKLFF,TGCGCCAGCAGCTCCACGGACGGAGCAAGGGAAAAACTGTTTTTT
16,NA,TRBV11-2,TRBJ2-1,NA,CASSARADSSYNEQFF,TGTGCCAGCAGCGCCCGCGCGGACAGCTCCTACAATGAGCAGTTCTTC
13,NA,TRBV19,TRBJ2-3,NA,CASSVGGGDTQYF,TGTGCCAGTAGTGTTGGCGGTGGAGATACGCAGTATTTT
14,NA,TRBV25-1,TRBJ2-1,NA,CASTPSRGLEEQFF,TGTGCCAGCACCCCCAGCCGAGGGCTGGAGGAGCAGTTCTTC
13,TRBD1,TRBV2,TRBJ1-5,few,CASSRQGRGPQHF,TGTGCCAGCAGTCGACAGGGACGTGGGCCCCAGCATTTT
11,NA,TRBV28,TRBJ2-5,once,CASSPRGTQYF,TGTGCCAGCAGTCCCCGAGGGACCCAGTACTTC
14,NA,TRBV5-1,TRBJ2-7,NA,CASSLDSRRYEQYF,TGCGCCAGCAGCTTGGATTCCAGACGCTACGAGCAGTACTTC
15,TRBD2,TRBV7-2,TRBJ2-5,NA,CASSLGGAGGETQYF,TGTGCCAGCAGCTTAGGGGGAGCGGGGGGAGAGACCCAGTACTTC
11,NA,TRBV6-5,TRBJ1-2,few,CASMFRDGYTF,TGTGCCAGCATGTTCAGGGATGGCTACACCTTC